These T cell receptor beta chains were read from a single sample in a study of blood T cell repertoires in COVID-19. Sequencing was performed with immunoSEQ multiplex PCR; in TCRdb, only in-frame clones are kept and a portion is missing. The sample holds 200,000 to 300,000 clones, around 85% seen once. The material sequenced was PBMCs or T cells enriched from blood (not recorded which). These receptors all come from a woman between 40 and 55 years old with acute COVID-19. CDR3s include the opening cysteine and the closing phenylalanine or tryptophan. Fields, in order: J gene, V gene, CDR3 protein.

TRBJ1-2	TRBV12-3/TRBV12-4	CASSLGLDGYTF
TRBJ1-2	TRBV29-1	CSVESRQDFYGYTF
TRBJ1-2	TRBV9	CASSVSVQGGSAYGYTF
TRBJ2-1	TRBV27	CASSLSYFGGSSNEQFF
TRBJ1-5	TRBV9	CASSQGQGDDQPQHF
TRBJ2-6	TRBV14	CASSQVWGLGANVLTF
TRBJ2-7	TRBV7-9	CASSLIDSRDEQYF
TRBJ1-1	TRBV18	CASSPDRGTAGTEAFF
TRBJ2-7	TRBV6-5	CASSYSPSGSSYEQYF
TRBJ2-7	TRBV6-5	CASVTSGYEQYF
TRBJ1-2	TRBV24-1	CATSEPGQGGGYTF
TRBJ2-1	TRBV5-1	CASGKEETYNEQFF
TRBJ2-7	TRBV5-1	CASSISLLAGDSYEQYF
TRBJ1-3	TRBV19	CASSIGSLGNTIYF
TRBJ2-1	TRBV7-3	CASSLGTSGNNEQFF
TRBJ1-5	TRBV6-1	CASSVFPGGPNQPQHF
TRBJ2-1	TRBV15	CATSHYRGLNEQFF